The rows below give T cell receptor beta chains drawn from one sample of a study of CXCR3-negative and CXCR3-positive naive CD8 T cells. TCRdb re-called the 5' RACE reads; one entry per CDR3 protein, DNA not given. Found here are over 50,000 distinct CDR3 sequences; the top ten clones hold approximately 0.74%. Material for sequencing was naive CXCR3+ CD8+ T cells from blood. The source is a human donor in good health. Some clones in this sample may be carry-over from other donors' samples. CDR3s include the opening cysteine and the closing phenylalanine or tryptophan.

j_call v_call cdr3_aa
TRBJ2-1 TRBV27 CASSLPVLANEQFF
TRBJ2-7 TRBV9 CASSPLSGTAYEQYF
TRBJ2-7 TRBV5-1 CASSPSGGAGYEQYF
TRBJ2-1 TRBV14 CASSQVGLALYNEQFF
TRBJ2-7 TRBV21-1 CASTTGTTSYEQYF
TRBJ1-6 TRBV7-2 CASSLMFQGFWLGGSPLHF
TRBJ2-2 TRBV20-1 CSAQESGGEIGELFF
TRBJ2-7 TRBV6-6 CASSPLHYEQYF
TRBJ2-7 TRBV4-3 CASSQDWGEQYF
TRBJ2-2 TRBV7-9 CASRSAGDTGELFF
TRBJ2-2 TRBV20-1 CSARDLASEGGGDTGELFF
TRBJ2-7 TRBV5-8 CATQHREAYEQYF
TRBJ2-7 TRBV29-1 CSVGQGLIYEQYF
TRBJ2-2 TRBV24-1 CATSDSWTANTGELFF
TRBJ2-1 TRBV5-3 CARSNRGGGYNEQFF
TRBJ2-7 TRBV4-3 CASSPTASGGSNYYEQYF
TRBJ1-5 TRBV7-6 CASSSESNQPQHF
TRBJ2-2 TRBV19 CASSIGSGELFF
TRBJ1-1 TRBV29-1 CSVEGAPNTEAFF
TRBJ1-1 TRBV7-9 CASSLVITEAFF
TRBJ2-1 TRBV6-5 CASSPTSGRAGEQFF
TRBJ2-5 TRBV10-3 CATGLAGNQETQYF
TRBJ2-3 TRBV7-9 CASSPPGTSGTDTQYF
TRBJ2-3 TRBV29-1 CSVERTGDRTDTQYF
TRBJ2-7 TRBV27 CASSLSVDHSYEQYF
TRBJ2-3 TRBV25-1 CASSELTGLTDTQYF
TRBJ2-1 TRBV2 CASSEPTSGGLFYNEQFF